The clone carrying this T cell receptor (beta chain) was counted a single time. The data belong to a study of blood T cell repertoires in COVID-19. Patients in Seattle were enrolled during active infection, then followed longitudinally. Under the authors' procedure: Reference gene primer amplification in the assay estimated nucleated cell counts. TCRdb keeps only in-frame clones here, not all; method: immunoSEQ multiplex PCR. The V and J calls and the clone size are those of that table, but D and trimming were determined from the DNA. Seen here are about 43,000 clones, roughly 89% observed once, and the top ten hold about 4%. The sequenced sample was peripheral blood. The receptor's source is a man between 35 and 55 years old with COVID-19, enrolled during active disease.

CDR3 protein: CASSGAQAKNIQYF. The DNA for the CDR3 is TGTGCCAGCAGTGGGGCCCAAGCCAAAAACATTCAGTACTTC. The chain carries TRBV3-1 (or the pseudogene TRBV3-2) and TRBJ2-4; possibly TRBD1 for D (5 bases). Trimming left V 6 bases short and J 0 bases short, with 9 bases between. Germline-derived CDR1 and CDR2 are LGHDT and YNNKEL (reference sequence). CDR3 length: 14 amino acids.